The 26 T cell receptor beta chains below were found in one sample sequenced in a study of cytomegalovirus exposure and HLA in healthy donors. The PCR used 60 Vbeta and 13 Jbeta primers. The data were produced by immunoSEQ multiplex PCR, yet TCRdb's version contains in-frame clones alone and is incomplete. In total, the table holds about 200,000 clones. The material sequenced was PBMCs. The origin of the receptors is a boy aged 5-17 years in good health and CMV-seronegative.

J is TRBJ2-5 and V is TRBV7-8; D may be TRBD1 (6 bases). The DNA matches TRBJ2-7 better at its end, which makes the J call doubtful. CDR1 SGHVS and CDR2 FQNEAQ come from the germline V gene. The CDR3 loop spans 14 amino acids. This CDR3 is CASSFEDSHYEQYF. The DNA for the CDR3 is TGTGCCAGCAGCTTCGAGGACAGTCACTACGAGCAGTACTTC.

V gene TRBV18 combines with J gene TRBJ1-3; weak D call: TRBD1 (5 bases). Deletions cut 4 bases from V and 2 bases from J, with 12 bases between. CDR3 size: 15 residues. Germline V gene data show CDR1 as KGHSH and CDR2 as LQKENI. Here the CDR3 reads CASSRTQETGNTIYF. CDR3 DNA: TGTGCCAGCTCACGGACACAGGAGACTGGAAACACCATATATTTT. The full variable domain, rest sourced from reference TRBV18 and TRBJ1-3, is NAGVMQNPRHLVRRRGQEARLRCSPMKGHSHVYWYRQLPEEGLKFMVYLQKENIIDESGMPKERFSAEFPKEGPSILRIQQVVRGDSAAYFCASSRTQETGNTIYFGEGSWLTVV.

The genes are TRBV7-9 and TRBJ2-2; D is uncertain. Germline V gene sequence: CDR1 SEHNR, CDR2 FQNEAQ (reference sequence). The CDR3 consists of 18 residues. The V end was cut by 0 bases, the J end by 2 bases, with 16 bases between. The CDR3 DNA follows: TGTGCCAGCAGCTTAGCGCCTTCCCCCCAACTAAACACCGGGGAGCTGTTTTTT. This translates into CASSLAPSPQLNTGELFF.

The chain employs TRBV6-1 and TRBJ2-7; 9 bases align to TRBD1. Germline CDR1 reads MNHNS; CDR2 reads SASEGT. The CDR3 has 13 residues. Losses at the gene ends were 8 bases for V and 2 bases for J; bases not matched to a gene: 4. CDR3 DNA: TGTGCCAGCGTCCGGACAGGGGCCTACGAGCAGTACTTC. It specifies CASVRTGAYEQYF.

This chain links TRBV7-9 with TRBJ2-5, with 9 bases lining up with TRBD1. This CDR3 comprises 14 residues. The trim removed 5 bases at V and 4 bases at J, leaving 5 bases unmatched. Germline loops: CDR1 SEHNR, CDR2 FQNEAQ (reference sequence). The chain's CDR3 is CASSPRDRVETQYF. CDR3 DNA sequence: TGTGCCAGCAGCCCCCGGGACAGGGTAGAGACCCAGTACTTC.

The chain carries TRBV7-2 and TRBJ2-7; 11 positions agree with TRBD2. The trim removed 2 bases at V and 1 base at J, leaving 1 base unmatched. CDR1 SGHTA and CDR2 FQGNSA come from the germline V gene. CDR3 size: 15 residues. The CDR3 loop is CASSLLAGGSYEQYF. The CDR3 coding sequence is TGTGCCAGCAGCTTACTAGCGGGGGGTTCCTACGAGCAGTACTTC.

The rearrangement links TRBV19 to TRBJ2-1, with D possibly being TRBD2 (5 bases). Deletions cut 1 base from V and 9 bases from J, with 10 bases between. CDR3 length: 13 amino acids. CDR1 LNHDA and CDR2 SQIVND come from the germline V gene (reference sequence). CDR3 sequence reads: CASSIGPGTEQFF. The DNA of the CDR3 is TGTGCCAGTAGTATAGGCCCGGGAACTGAGCAGTTCTTC.

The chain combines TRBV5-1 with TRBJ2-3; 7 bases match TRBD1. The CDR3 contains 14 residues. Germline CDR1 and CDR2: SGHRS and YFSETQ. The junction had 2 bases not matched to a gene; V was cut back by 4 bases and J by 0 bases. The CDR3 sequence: CASSQGVSTDTQYF. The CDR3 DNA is TGCGCCAGCAGCCAGGGGGTGAGCACAGATACGCAGTATTTT.

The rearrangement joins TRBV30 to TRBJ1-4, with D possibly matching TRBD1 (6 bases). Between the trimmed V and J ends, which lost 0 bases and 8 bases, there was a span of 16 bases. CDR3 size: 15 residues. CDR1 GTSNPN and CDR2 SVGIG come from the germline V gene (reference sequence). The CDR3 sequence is CAWSVGGGVGEKLFF. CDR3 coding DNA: TGTGCCTGGAGTGTGGGTGGGGGCGTCGGGGAAAAACTGTTTTTT.

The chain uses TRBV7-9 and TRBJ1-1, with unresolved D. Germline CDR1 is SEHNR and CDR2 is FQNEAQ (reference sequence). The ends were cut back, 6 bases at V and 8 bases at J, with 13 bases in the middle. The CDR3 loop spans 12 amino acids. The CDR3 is CASSRVSPEAFF. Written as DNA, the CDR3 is TGTGCCAGCAGTCGAGTCTCGCCAGAAGCTTTCTTT.

This CDR3 reads CASKVMTVNTGELFF. The CDR3, as DNA: TGTGCCAGCAAGGTTATGACAGTTAACACCGGGGAGCTGTTTTTT. The V call is TRBV7-2, the J call TRBJ2-2; maybe TRBD1 (5 bases). The CDR3 length is 15 residues. From germline, CDR1 is SGHTA and CDR2 FQGNSA. The V gene lost 7 bases and the J gene lost 2 bases, with 14 bases spanning the gap.

CDR3 residues: CASSVRGRGAGYEQYF. The DNA of the CDR3 is TGTGCCAGTAGTGTCCGGGGTCGGGGGGCCGGTTACGAGCAGTACTTC. The rearrangement links TRBV19 to TRBJ2-7; D is perhaps TRBD2 (7 bases). CDR1 and CDR2 (germline): LNHDA, SQIVND (reference sequence). This CDR3 is 16 amino acids long. The ends were cut back, 5 bases at V and 4 bases at J, with 21 bases in the middle.

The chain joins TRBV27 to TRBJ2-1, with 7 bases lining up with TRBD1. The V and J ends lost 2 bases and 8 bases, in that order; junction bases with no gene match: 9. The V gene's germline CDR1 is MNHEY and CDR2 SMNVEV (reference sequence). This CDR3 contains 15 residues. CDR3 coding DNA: TGTGCCAGCAGTTTAACGACAGGGATCGGCCATGAGCAGTTCTTC. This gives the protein CASSLTTGIGHEQFF.

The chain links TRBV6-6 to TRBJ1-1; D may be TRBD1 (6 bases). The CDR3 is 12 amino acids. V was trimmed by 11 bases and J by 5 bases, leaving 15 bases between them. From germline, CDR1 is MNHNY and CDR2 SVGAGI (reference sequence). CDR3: CAGIQGSTEAFF. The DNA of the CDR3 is TGTGCCGGCATACAGGGTTCAACTGAAGCTTTCTTT.

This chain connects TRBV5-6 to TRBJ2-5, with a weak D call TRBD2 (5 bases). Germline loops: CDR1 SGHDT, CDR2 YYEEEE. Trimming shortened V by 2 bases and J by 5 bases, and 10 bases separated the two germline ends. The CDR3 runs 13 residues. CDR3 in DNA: TGTGCCAGCAGCTTTCGGGGAGAGGAGACCCAGTACTTC. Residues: CASSFRGEETQYF.

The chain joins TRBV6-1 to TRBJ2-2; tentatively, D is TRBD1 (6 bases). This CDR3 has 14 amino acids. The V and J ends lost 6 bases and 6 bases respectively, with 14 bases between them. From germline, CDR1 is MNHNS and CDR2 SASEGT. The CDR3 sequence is CASRENTGSGELFF. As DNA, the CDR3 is TGTGCCAGCAGGGAAAATACAGGGTCCGGGGAGCTGTTTTTT.

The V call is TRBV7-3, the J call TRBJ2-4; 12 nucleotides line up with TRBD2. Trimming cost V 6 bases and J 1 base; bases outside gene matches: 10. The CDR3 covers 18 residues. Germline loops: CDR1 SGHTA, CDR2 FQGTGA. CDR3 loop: CASSQTSGGDPAKNIQYF. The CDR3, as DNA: TGTGCCAGCAGTCAGACTAGCGGGGGAGATCCCGCCAAAAACATTCAGTACTTC. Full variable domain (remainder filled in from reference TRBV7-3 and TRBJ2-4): GAGVSQTPSNKVTEKGKYVELRCDPISGHTALYWYRQSLGQGPEFLIYFQGTGAADDSGLPNDRFFAVRPEGSVSTLKIQRTERGDSAVYLCASSQTSGGDPAKNIQYFGAGTRLSVL.

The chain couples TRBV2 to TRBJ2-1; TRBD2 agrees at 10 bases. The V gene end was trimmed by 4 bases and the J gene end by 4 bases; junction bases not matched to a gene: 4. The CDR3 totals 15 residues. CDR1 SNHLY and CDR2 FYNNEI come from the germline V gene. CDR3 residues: CASSGSGGAYNEQFF. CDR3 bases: TGTGCCAGCAGTGGCAGCGGGGGGGCGTACAATGAGCAGTTCTTC.

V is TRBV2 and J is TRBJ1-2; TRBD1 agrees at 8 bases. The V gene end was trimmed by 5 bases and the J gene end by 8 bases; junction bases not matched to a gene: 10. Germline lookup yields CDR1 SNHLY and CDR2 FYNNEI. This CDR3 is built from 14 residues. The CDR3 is CASSTQGGTFGYTF. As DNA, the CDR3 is TGTGCCAGCAGTACACAGGGGGGAACTTTCGGCTACACCTTC. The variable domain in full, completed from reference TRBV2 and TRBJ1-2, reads EPEVTQTPSHQVTQMGQEVILRCVPISNHLYFYWYRQILGQKVEFLVSFYNNEISEKSEIFDDQFSVERPDGSNFTLKIRSTKLEDSAMYFCASSTQGGTFGYTFGSGTRLTVV.

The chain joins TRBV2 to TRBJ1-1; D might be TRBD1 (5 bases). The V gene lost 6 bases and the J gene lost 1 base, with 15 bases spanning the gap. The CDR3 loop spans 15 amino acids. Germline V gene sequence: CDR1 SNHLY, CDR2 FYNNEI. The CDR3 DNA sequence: TGTGCCAGCAGCCCGACAGTCCAGGGGAACACTGAAGCTTTCTTT. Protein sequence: CASSPTVQGNTEAFF.

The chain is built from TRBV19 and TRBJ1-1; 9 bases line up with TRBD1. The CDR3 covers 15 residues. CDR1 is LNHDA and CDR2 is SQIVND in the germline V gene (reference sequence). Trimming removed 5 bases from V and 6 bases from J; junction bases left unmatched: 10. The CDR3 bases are TGTGCCAGTAGTGGAGCCGGGACAGGGAGTGCTGAAGCTTTCTTT. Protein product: CASSGAGTGSAEAFF.

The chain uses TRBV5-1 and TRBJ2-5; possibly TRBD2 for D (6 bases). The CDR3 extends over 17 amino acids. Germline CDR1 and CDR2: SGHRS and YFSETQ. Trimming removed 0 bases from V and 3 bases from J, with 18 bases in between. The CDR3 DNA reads TGCGCCAGCAGCTTGGCCAATCGTGGAGGGTTAAAAGAGACCCAGTACTTC. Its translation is CASSLANRGGLKETQYF.

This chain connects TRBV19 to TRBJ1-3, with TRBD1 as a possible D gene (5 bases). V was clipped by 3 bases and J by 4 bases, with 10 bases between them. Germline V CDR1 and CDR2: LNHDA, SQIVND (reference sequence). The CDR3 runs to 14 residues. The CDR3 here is CASSIGGVGNTIYF. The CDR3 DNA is TGTGCCAGTAGTATCGGGGGGGTCGGAAACACCATATATTTT.

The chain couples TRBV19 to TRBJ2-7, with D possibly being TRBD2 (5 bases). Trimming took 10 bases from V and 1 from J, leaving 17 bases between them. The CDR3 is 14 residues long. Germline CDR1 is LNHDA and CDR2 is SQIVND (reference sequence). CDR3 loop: CATARVGSSYEQYF. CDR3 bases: TGTGCCACCGCGAGGGTCGGTTCATCCTACGAGCAGTACTTC.

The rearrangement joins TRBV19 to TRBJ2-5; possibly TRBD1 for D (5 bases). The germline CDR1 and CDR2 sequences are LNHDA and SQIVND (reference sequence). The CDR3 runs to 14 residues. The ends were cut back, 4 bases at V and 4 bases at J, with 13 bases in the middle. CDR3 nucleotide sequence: TGTGCCAGTAGTAAAACAGGTTTAGGAGAGACCCAGTACTTC. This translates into CASSKTGLGETQYF.

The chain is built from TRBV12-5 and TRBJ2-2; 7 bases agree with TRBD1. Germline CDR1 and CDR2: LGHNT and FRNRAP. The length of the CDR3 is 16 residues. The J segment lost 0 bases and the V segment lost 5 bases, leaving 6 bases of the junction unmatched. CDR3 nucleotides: TGTGCTAGTGGTAACGGGGACAGCCCGAACACCGGGGAGCTGTTTTTT. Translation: CASGNGDSPNTGELFF.